This paragraph covers one T cell receptor beta chain sequence. The data belong to a study of T cell responses to AZD1222 COVID-19 vaccine. Sequenced by immunoSEQ multiplex PCR; TCRdb stores in-frame clones only, minus some. The sample lists 80,000 to 100,000 clones, approximately 86% occurring once. The V and J ends lost 0 bases and 0 bases, in that order; junction bases with no gene match: 4. The germline CDR1 and CDR2 sequences are SGHDT and YYEEEE. This CDR3 is 18 amino acids long. Here the sequenced sample was peripheral blood, taken on day 0 of MenACWY control vaccination. This chain links TRBV5-6 with TRBJ2-3; 13 bases line up with TRBD2. This receptor was taken from an adult in good health. CDR3 region: CASSLETSGGLSTDTQYF. The CDR3 DNA is TGTGCCAGCAGCTTGGAGACTAGCGGGGGGCTCAGCACAGATACGCAGTATTTT.